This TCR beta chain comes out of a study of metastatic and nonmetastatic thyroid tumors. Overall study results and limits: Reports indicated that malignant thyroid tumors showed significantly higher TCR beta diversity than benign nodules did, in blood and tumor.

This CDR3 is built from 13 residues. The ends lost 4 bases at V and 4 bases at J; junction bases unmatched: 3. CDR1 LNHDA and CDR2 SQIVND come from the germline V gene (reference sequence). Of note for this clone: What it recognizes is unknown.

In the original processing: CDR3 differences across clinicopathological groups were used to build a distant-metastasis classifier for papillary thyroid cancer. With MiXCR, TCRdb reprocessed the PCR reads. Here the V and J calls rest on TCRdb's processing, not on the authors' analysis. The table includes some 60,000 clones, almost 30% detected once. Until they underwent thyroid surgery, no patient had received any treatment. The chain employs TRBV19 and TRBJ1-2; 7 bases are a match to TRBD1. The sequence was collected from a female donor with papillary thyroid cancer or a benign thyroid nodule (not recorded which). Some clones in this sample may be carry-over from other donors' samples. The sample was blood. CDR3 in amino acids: CASSRGGGYGYTF. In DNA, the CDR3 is TGTGCCAGTAGTAGAGGGGGCGGCTATGGCTACACCTTC.